Here is one T cell receptor (beta chain) with its context. Each of the donors had roughly 10 milliliters of peripheral blood drawn into EDTA-treated Vacutainer tubes. Germline V gene lookup returns CDR1 MNHNS and CDR2 SASEGT. CDR3 length: 10 residues. V shed 2 bases and J shed 9 bases, with 4 bases lying between them. Next came a second PCR, run for about 6 to 11 cycles, which used a sample-barcoded 5' primer along with a J-beta primer mix. Each single sample gave us at least 2.5 million CDR3-containing paired-end reads. TCRdb reprocessed the 5' RACE reads with MiXCR, giving one entry per CDR3 protein. The repertoire holds some 640,000 distinct CDR3 sequences, with roughly 30% as singletons. The data belong to a study of blood T cells in healthy people across ages.

The source is a woman of 80 years or more in good health. This chain joins TRBV6-1 and TRBJ1-1; D gene uncertain. The sample consisted of blood. The chain's CDR3 is CASSETQAFF. As DNA, the CDR3 is TGTGCCAGCAGTGAAACGCAAGCTTTCTTT.